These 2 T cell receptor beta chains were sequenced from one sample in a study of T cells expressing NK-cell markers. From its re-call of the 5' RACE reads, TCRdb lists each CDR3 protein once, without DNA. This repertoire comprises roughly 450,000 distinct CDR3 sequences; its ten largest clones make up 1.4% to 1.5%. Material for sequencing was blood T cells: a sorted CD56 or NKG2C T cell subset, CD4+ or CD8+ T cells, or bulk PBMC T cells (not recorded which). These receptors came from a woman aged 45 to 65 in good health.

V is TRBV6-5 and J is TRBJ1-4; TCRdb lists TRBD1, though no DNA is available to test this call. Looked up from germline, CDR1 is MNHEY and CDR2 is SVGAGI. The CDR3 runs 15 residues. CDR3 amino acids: CASSYITGGNEKLFF.

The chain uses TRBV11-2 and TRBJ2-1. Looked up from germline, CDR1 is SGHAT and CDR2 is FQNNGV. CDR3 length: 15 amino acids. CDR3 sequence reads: CASSLEGRPYNEQFF.